What follows are 17 T cell receptor beta chains derived from one specimen sequenced in a study of shared clonotypes between healthy human individuals. Libraries were prepared by immunoSEQ multiplex PCR; TCRdb keeps only in-frame clonotypes and omits some of them. The table records 1.5 million to 1.9 million clones, under 99% of them present only once. Source material: naive CD4+ T cells sorted from blood. Subset reported: CD45RA+ positively selected. Receptors were obtained from a man between 25 and 39 years old in good health.

The chain recombines TRBV7-3 with TRBJ2-3, with a possible D match to TRBD1 (6 bases). CDR1 SGHTA and CDR2 FQGTGA come from the germline V gene. This CDR3 has 13 amino acids. V was shortened by 5 bases and J by 9 bases, with 15 bases between the two germline ends. CDR3 region: CASSTLGDTTQYF. CDR3 nucleotides: TGTGCCAGCAGCACCCTCGGGGACACCACGCAGTATTTT.

The rearrangement uses TRBV9 and TRBJ1-1; perhaps TRBD1 as D (5 bases). This CDR3 is built from 13 residues. Trimming removed 2 bases at V and 8 bases at J, with 13 bases between. Germline V lookup: CDR1 SGDLS, CDR2 YYNGEE. In DNA, the CDR3 is TGTGCCAGCAGCGTCGGCCTCAGGGAGGAAGCTTTCTTT. Translation: CASSVGLREEAFF.

Of note for this clone: This specimen includes other DNA sequences encoding the same CDR3. J is TRBJ2-1 and V is TRBV6-4, with D perhaps matching TRBD1 (6 bases). The ends were cut back, 6 bases at V and 4 bases at J, with 10 bases in the middle. This CDR3 region has 13 residues. Germline-derived CDR1 and CDR2 are MRHNA and SNTAGT. CDR3 bases: TGTGCCAGCAGCCTCGGACAGTACAATGAGCAGTTCTTC. As protein: CASSLGQYNEQFF.

The rearrangement links TRBV9 to TRBJ2-5; 7 nucleotides line up with TRBD2. The germline gives CDR1 SGDLS, CDR2 YYNGEE. The CDR3 is made up of 17 amino acids. V was pared by 0 bases and J by 1 base, with 9 bases of the junction left unmatched. Here the CDR3 DNA reads TGTGCCAGCAGCGTAGACCCTAGCGGAGGGGTCCAAGAGACCCAGTACTTC. It yields the protein CASSVDPSGGVQETQYF.

CDR3 bases: TGTGCCAGCTCACCACCGGGGACTAACCTTAACAATGAGCAGTTCTTC. Translating it yields CASSPPGTNLNNEQFF. The chain combines TRBV18 with TRBJ2-1, with 7 bases that match TRBD2. Germline trimming cut 0 bases from V and 5 bases from J; bases unmatched to any gene: 7. This CDR3 is built from 16 residues. CDR1 and CDR2 from the germline V gene are KGHSH and LQKENI. The full variable domain, in which reference TRBV18 and TRBJ2-1 provide the parts outside the CDR3, is NAGVMQNPRHLVRRRGQEARLRCSPMKGHSHVYWYRQLPEEGLKFMVYLQKENIIDESGMPKERFSAEFPKEGPSILRIQQVVRGDSAAYFCASSPPGTNLNNEQFFGPGTRLTVL.

This rearrangement joins TRBV7-3 to TRBJ2-3; TRBD1 matches 12 bases. Germline V CDR1 and CDR2: SGHTA, FQGTGA. Losses at the gene ends were 4 bases for V and 4 bases for J; bases not matched to a gene: 3. The CDR3 contains 15 residues. CDR3 residues: CASSSRDRGPDTQYF. The CDR3 DNA follows: TGTGCCAGCAGCTCCCGGGACAGGGGGCCAGATACGCAGTATTTT.

As concerns this clone: One junction end disagrees with the germline gene, perhaps due to a read error. The genes are TRBV6-6 and TRBJ1-2; D call uncertain. The CDR3 is 15 residues long. Per germline, CDR1 MNHNY and CDR2 SVGAGI (reference sequence). The CDR3 loop is CASSNSRVDNYGYTF. The CDR3 nucleotides are TGTGCCAGCAGTAACTCTCGGGTAGATAACTATGGCTACACCTTC.

The chain recombines TRBV5-1 with TRBJ2-5; D may be TRBD1 (5 bases). This CDR3 spans 16 amino acids. Germline V CDR1 and CDR2: SGHRS, YFSETQ. Trimming stripped 0 bases from V and 3 bases from J, with 15 bases between. The CDR3 here is CASSLDFRAGKETQYF. DNA of the CDR3: TGCGCCAGCAGCTTGGATTTTAGGGCAGGGAAAGAGACCCAGTACTTC.

The chain links TRBV7-3 to TRBJ2-1; no reliable D call. The CDR3 covers 13 residues. The V gene lost 8 bases and the J gene lost 7 bases, with 15 bases spanning the gap. Germline CDR1 and CDR2: SGHTA and FQGTGA. DNA of the CDR3: TGTGCCAGCCGTGAGGCAGGAACTAATGAGCAGTTCTTC. Its translation is CASREAGTNEQFF.

This chain links TRBV7-3 with TRBJ2-1; the D gene could be TRBD1 or TRBD2 (5 bases each). CDR3 length: 16 residues. Trimming stripped 4 bases from V and 5 bases from J, with 18 bases between. Germline CDR1 is SGHTA and CDR2 is FQGTGA. CDR3 sequence (DNA): TGTGCCAGCAGCTCGCAATCAGGGAGAACCAACAATGAGCAGTTCTTC. It encodes CASSSQSGRTNNEQFF. The variable domain in full, with the rest retrieved from reference TRBV7-3 and TRBJ2-1, is GAGVSQTPSNKVTEKGKYVELRCDPISGHTALYWYRQSLGQGPEFLIYFQGTGAADDSGLPNDRFFAVRPEGSVSTLKIQRTERGDSAVYLCASSSQSGRTNNEQFFGPGTRLTVL.

This chain joins TRBV6-1 and TRBJ1-5, with D possibly matching TRBD1 (5 bases). The CDR3 extends over 13 amino acids. The V and J ends lost 8 bases and 6 bases respectively, with 14 bases between them. Per germline, CDR1 MNHNS and CDR2 SASEGT. This CDR3 reads CASATREVQPQHF. The CDR3 coding sequence is TGTGCCAGCGCGACCAGGGAGGTTCAGCCCCAGCATTTT.

This clone was recorded once. The CDR3 protein is CASSFGLAAYNEQFF. CDR3 sequence (DNA): TGTGCCAGCAGTTTCGGACTAGCAGCCTACAATGAGCAGTTCTTC. J is TRBJ2-1 and V is TRBV28, with 8 bases matching TRBD2. This CDR3 is built from 15 residues. CDR1 and CDR2 from the germline V gene are MDHEN and SYDVKM. V dropped 3 bases and J dropped 2; count of bases not matched to a gene: 3.

The chain is built from TRBV13 and TRBJ1-5; a weak D match, TRBD1 (6 bases). V was clipped by 4 bases and J by 5 bases, with 9 bases between them. Germline CDR1 reads PRHDT; CDR2 reads FYEKMQ (reference sequence). The CDR3 runs 13 residues. CDR3 coding DNA: TGTGCCAGCAGCTCCGGACAGCATCAGCCCCAGCATTTT. Its translation is CASSSGQHQPQHF.

The genes are TRBV5-1 and TRBJ2-1; TRBD2 aligns across 7 bases. Germline loops: CDR1 SGHRS, CDR2 YFSETQ. The CDR3 is made up of 15 amino acids. Trimming took 1 base from V and 3 from J; bases not matched to a gene: 4. CDR3 sequence reads: CASSLTGTNYNEQFF. The CDR3 DNA is TGCGCCAGCAGCTTGACCGGGACTAACTACAATGAGCAGTTCTTC.

The chain combines TRBV6-1 with TRBJ2-5; 9 positions match TRBD1. The CDR3 spans 14 residues. Looked up from germline, CDR1 is MNHNS and CDR2 is SASEGT. J was trimmed by 2 bases and V by 4 bases; bases with no gene match: 2. The CDR3 sequence: CASSAGTGQETQYF. CDR3 DNA: TGTGCCAGCAGTGCCGGGACAGGGCAAGAGACCCAGTACTTC.

The chain recombines TRBV29-1 with TRBJ2-5; D is unclear. This CDR3 has 15 residues. The V gene lost 0 bases and the J gene lost 1 base, with 12 bases spanning the gap. CDR1 is SQVTM and CDR2 is ANQGSEA in the germline V gene. Here the CDR3 DNA reads TGCAGCGTTGAAGATAGGTGGGCAGGCCAAGAGACCCAGTACTTC. This translates into CSVEDRWAGQETQYF.

The chain uses TRBV15 and TRBJ2-3; 9 nucleotides line up with TRBD2. The CDR3 totals 14 residues. CDR1 is LNHNV and CDR2 is YYDKDF in the germline V gene (reference sequence). Trimming at V came to 4 bases and at J to 5 bases, leaving 4 bases not matched to a gene. CDR3 in DNA: TGTGCCACCAGCACGGCGGGGGGGGAAGATACGCAGTATTTT. Translating gives CATSTAGGEDTQYF.